Listed here are 28 T cell receptor beta chains from one sample, sequenced in a study of T cells in Graves' hyperthyroidism and ophthalmopathy. RNA transcripts provided the source from which TCR beta CDR3 regions were amplified. The primer set for the first-round RT-PCR of the TCR CDR3 was HTBI. TCRdb itself ran the multiplex PCR reads through MiXCR, one entry per CDR3 protein. The repertoire holds around 200,000 distinct CDR3 sequences, with approximately 20% as singletons. The sequencing input was blood. The receptors here all came from a man in his forties with Graves' hyperthyroidism.

The chain links TRBV5-1 to TRBJ1-1; no definite D call. Trimming removed 0 bases at V and 3 bases at J, with 12 bases between. The CDR3 has 15 residues. Germline V gives CDR1 SGHRS, CDR2 YFSETQ. DNA of the CDR3: TGCGCCAGCAGCTTGGCCAAGGGATCGGACACTGAAGCTTTCTTT. It encodes CASSLAKGSDTEAFF.

V usage is TRBV12-3 or TRBV12-4 and J usage is TRBJ1-1; weak D call: TRBD1 (5 bases). The CDR3 has 13 residues. V was shortened by 6 bases and J by 5 bases, with 13 bases between the two germline ends. CDR3 nucleotide sequence: TGTGCCAGCAGCGGGGCAGGTGGAACTGAAGCTTTCTTT. This codes for CASSGAGGTEAFF.

CDR3 sequence (DNA): TGTGCCAGCAGTTTTAGCGGGGTAGGTGAGCAGTTCTTC. Residues: CASSFSGVGEQFF. V is TRBV27 and J is TRBJ2-1, with 8 bases fitting TRBD2. Unmatched junction bases numbered 4, after V lost 3 bases and J lost 9 bases. This CDR3 has 13 residues. Germline CDR1 reads MNHEY; CDR2 reads SMNVEV (reference sequence).

The chain is built from TRBV20-1 and TRBJ1-1; no clear D. The germline V gene has CDR1 DFQATT and CDR2 SNEGSKA (reference sequence). This CDR3 spans 17 amino acids. V was pared by 0 bases and J by 4 bases, with 21 bases between. CDR3 nucleotide sequence: TGCAGTGCTAGAGAAGGAGGGATGGGCCCGGGTGGCACTGAAGCTTTCTTT. Protein sequence: CSAREGGMGPGGTEAFF.

This clonotype has a count of ten or more. This rearrangement joins TRBV30 to TRBJ1-2, with 7 bases fitting TRBD1. Germline CDR1 reads GTSNPN; CDR2 reads SVGIG (reference sequence). This CDR3 has 12 residues. V was pared by 5 bases and J by 7 bases, with 7 bases of the junction left unmatched. DNA of the CDR3: TGTGCCTGGCTCGTAGGGGGCGGTGGCTACACCTTC. Translated, it gives CAWLVGGGGYTF. Based on the CDR3 plus reference TRBV30 and TRBJ1-2, the full variable domain is SQTIHQWPATLVQPVGSPLSLECTVEGTSNPNLYWYRQAAGRGLQLLFYSVGIGQISSEVPQNLSASRPQDRQFILSSKKLLLSDSGFYLCAWLVGGGGYTFGSGTRLTVV.

The V gene is TRBV5-4, the J gene TRBJ2-3; D is undetermined. The germline V gene encodes CDR1 SGHNT and CDR2 YYREEE (reference sequence). There are 15 residues in the CDR3. Trimming took 0 bases from V and 6 from J, leaving 14 bases between them. CDR3 residues: CASSLGGPVADTQYF. DNA for the CDR3: TGTGCCAGCAGCTTGGGTGGCCCGGTGGCCGATACGCAGTATTTT.

The V gene is TRBV19, the J gene TRBJ1-5, with D unclear. Germline lookup yields CDR1 LNHDA and CDR2 SQIVND (reference sequence). CDR3 length equals 13 residues. V lost 3 bases to trimming and J lost 3 bases, with 6 bases between them. For the CDR3, the DNA is TGTGCCAGTAGTATGTCAGTCAATCAGCCCCAGCATTTT. Residues: CASSMSVNQPQHF.

This clonotype has a count of ten or more. The V gene is TRBV7-2, the J gene TRBJ2-1; no firm D call. The ends were cut back, 4 bases at V and 1 base at J, with 8 bases in the middle. Per the germline V gene, CDR1 is SGHTA and CDR2 is FQGNSA. This CDR3 spans 14 amino acids. CDR3: CASSSSGSYNEQFF. Written as DNA, the CDR3 is TGTGCCAGCAGCTCAAGTGGATCCTACAATGAGCAGTTCTTC.

At least ten counts were recorded for this clonotype. This may come from a read error, since a much larger clone is one base off. The rearrangement links TRBV3-1 to TRBJ2-5; a weak D match, TRBD2 (5 bases). The CDR3 runs to 13 residues. Germline loops: CDR1 LGHDT, CDR2 YNNKEL (reference sequence). The CDR3 here is CASSPGNEEAQYF. The CDR3 region has the DNA TGTGCCAGCAGCCCCGGGAACGAAGAGGCCCAGTACTTC.

This clonotype was observed a few times. V and J are TRBV9 and TRBJ1-4, with D possibly being TRBD1 (6 bases). There are 17 residues in the CDR3. V shed 0 bases and J shed 7 bases, with 19 bases lying between them. Looked up from germline, CDR1 is SGDLS and CDR2 is YYNGEE. The CDR3 region is CASSVGVMWGHGEKLFF. DNA of the CDR3: TGTGCCAGCAGCGTAGGGGTAATGTGGGGGCATGGTGAAAAACTGTTTTTT.

J is TRBJ1-2 and V is TRBV7-9; 7 bases fit TRBD1. Germline V gene lookup returns CDR1 SEHNR and CDR2 FQNEAQ (reference sequence). V shed 5 bases and J 8 bases; nucleotides not matched to a gene: 8. The CDR3 runs to 13 residues. The CDR3 spells CASSHRDSRGYTF. CDR3 DNA: TGTGCCAGCAGCCACCGGGACAGCCGGGGCTACACCTTC.

This clonotype occurred many times. The chain has TRBV29-1 and TRBJ2-2; D not resolved. The V gene's germline CDR1 is SQVTM and CDR2 ANQGSEA. V gave up 2 bases and J gave up 4 bases, with 8 bases separating them. This CDR3 contains 13 residues. The CDR3 here is CSVEFRSTGELFF. DNA for the CDR3: TGCAGCGTTGAATTTCGGAGCACCGGGGAGCTGTTTTTT.

This clonotype was found many times. V gene TRBV5-1 combines with J gene TRBJ2-1; 7 positions agree with TRBD2. The germline gives CDR1 SGHRS, CDR2 YFSETQ. V trimming: 1 base; J trimming: 1 base; junction bases outside the gene matches: 5. The CDR3 length is 16 residues. For the CDR3, the DNA is TGCGCCAGCAGCTTGTTTGGGGGGGATTCCTACAATGAGCAGTTCTTC. Its translation: CASSLFGGDSYNEQFF.

This clonotype has a count of ten or more. This chain joins TRBV5-1 and TRBJ2-5; D call uncertain. CDR1 and CDR2 (germline): SGHRS, YFSETQ. This CDR3 comprises 15 residues. V gave up 0 bases and J gave up 0 bases, with 9 bases separating them. This CDR3 reads CASSLGARYQETQYF. In DNA form, the CDR3 reads TGCGCCAGCAGCTTGGGGGCGAGGTACCAAGAGACCCAGTACTTC.

This clonotype was found many times. The chain links TRBV7-2 to TRBJ2-5; TRBD1 might be the D (6 bases). CDR1 is SGHTA, CDR2 FQGNSA, per germline. Trimming shortened V by 5 bases and J by 2 bases, and 15 bases separated the two germline ends. This CDR3 is 15 amino acids long. CDR3 nucleotide sequence: TGTGCCAGCAGCCCTCGTCGGACAGCTCAAGAGACCCAGTACTTC. This codes for CASSPRRTAQETQYF.

Regarding this clonotype: As the CDR3 is not closed by the conserved phenylalanine or tryptophan, this likely results from a read error. The CDR3 bases are TGTGCCAGCAGCGGGCAAGAGACCCAGTACTCC. It translates to CASSGQETQYS. V and J are TRBV5-4 and TRBJ2-5; D ambiguous. V dropped 4 bases and J dropped 2 bases, with 3 bases sitting between them. Germline CDR1 SGHNT, CDR2 YYREEE (reference sequence). The CDR3 runs 11 residues.

In this sample, this clonotype turned up many times. The chain uses TRBV2 and TRBJ1-5; no definite D call. There are 13 residues in the CDR3. The germline V and J ends were trimmed by 6 bases and 0 bases, with 6 bases remaining between them. From germline, CDR1 is SNHLY and CDR2 FYNNEI. CDR3 region: CASRRNSNQPQHF. As DNA, the CDR3 is TGTGCCAGCAGAAGAAATAGCAATCAGCCCCAGCATTTT.

The chain carries TRBV19 and TRBJ1-5, with 7 positions matching TRBD1. The trim removed 8 bases at V and 7 bases at J, leaving 5 bases unmatched. The CDR3 covers 12 residues. The germline V gene encodes CDR1 LNHDA and CDR2 SQIVND (reference sequence). CDR3 amino acids: CASGDRDQPQHF. The CDR3 DNA reads TGTGCCAGTGGAGACAGGGACCAGCCCCAGCATTTT. Supplemented by reference TRBV19 and TRBJ1-5, the full variable domain reads DGGITQSPKYLFRKEGQNVTLSCEQNLNHDAMYWYRQDPGQGLRLIYYSQIVNDFQKGDIAEGYSVSREKKESFPLTVTSAQKNPTAFYLCASGDRDQPQHFGDGTRLSIL.

This clonotype was detected ten times or more. This chain joins TRBV6-2 or TRBV6-3 and TRBJ2-5; 7 nucleotides align to TRBD2. J gave up 1 base and V 0 bases, and 2 bases lay outside the gene matches. The CDR3 is 15 residues long. Germline CDR1 reads MNHEY; CDR2 reads SVGEGT. The CDR3 region has the DNA TGTGCCAGCAGTTACTCCTGGGGGGGCCAAGAGACCCAGTACTTC. It specifies CASSYSWGGQETQYF.

V gene TRBV5-1 combines with J gene TRBJ2-5, with 9 bases lining up with TRBD2. Germline CDR1 reads SGHRS; CDR2 reads YFSETQ. The CDR3 sequence is 16 residues long. V lost 1 base and J lost 5; bases outside the gene matches: 9. The DNA for the CDR3 is TGCGCCAGCAGCTTGAATAGCGGGGGCCCCGGGGAGACCCAGTACTTC. This codes for CASSLNSGGPGETQYF.

This clonotype was seen only a few times. The V and J genes are TRBV20-1 and TRBJ2-1; TRBD1 might be the D (5 bases). CDR1 and CDR2 (germline): DFQATT, SNEGSKA (reference sequence). V lost 0 bases, J lost 13 bases, and 13 bases lay in between. This CDR3 has 12 residues. CDR3 nucleotide sequence: TGCAGTGCTAGAGATCATTCCCAGGGACAGTTCTTC. As protein: CSARDHSQGQFF.

The chain uses TRBV12-3 or TRBV12-4 and TRBJ2-5; 8 bases are a match to TRBD1. The CDR3 contains 14 residues. Unmatched junction bases numbered 2, after V lost 3 bases and J lost 2 bases. CDR3 loop: CASSFDRGQETQYF. The CDR3 coding sequence is TGTGCCAGCAGTTTCGACAGGGGACAAGAGACCCAGTACTTC.

To note about this clonotype: Since no conserved phenylalanine or tryptophan closes the CDR3, a read error is the likely cause. The chain carries TRBV6-5 and TRBJ1-2; D is possibly TRBD1 (6 bases). V lost 0 bases to trimming and J lost 4 bases, with 9 bases between them. The CDR3 extends over 14 amino acids. CDR1 and CDR2 (germline): MNHEY, SVGAGI. In nucleotides, the CDR3 is TGTGCCAGCAGTTACTCACAGGGTGGCTATGGCTACACCCTC. Its protein is CASSYSQGGYGYTL.

At least ten counts were recorded for this clonotype. This sequence joins TRBV5-1 and TRBJ2-3; D remains unclear. Germline V lookup: CDR1 SGHRS, CDR2 YFSETQ. The CDR3 is 14 residues long. Trimming removed 2 bases from V and 2 bases from J, with 9 bases in between. The CDR3 coding sequence is TGCGCCAGCAGCTTTGCGGAACCCACAGATACGCAGTATTTT. Encoded protein: CASSFAEPTDTQYF. Combining the CDR3 with reference TRBV5-1 and TRBJ2-3 gives the whole variable domain KAGVTQTPRYLIKTRGQQVTLSCSPISGHRSVSWYQQTPGQGLQFLFEYFSETQRNKGNFPGRFSGRQFSNSRSEMNVSTLELGDSALYLCASSFAEPTDTQYFGPGTRLTVL.

The V and J genes are TRBV6-2 or TRBV6-3 and TRBJ2-1; D gene uncertain. Germline V gene lookup returns CDR1 MNHEY and CDR2 SVGEGT. CDR3 length: 15 amino acids. The V and J ends lost 4 bases and 2 bases respectively, with 12 bases between them. The CDR3 region has the DNA TGTGCCAGCAGTTGGTCAGCTGGGGCCTACAATGAGCAGTTCTTC. Translation: CASSWSAGAYNEQFF.

The V gene is TRBV5-1, the J gene TRBJ1-3; D perhaps matches TRBD1 (6 bases). Germline-derived CDR1 and CDR2 are SGHRS and YFSETQ. V lost 2 bases to trimming and J lost 4 bases, with 13 bases between them. CDR3 length: 15 amino acids. CDR3 bases: TGCGCCAGCAGCTTCGGAACAGGGTCGGGAAACACCATATATTTT. Translating gives CASSFGTGSGNTIYF.

This clonotype has a count of ten or more. V usage is TRBV12-3 or TRBV12-4 and J usage is TRBJ1-2; 8 nucleotides agree with TRBD1. The V gene end was trimmed by 6 bases and the J gene end by 4 bases; junction bases not matched to a gene: 10. CDR3 length: 15 residues. CDR3 in DNA: TGTGCCAGCAGGTCCGGGACAGGTGTCTCCTATGGCTACACCTTC. It encodes CASRSGTGVSYGYTF.

This clonotype was found many times. CDR3 sequence (DNA): TGTGCCAGCAGTTCCATTCTGGGACACGGGGGGGCCGGGGAGCTGTTTTTT. Amino acid sequence: CASSSILGHGGAGELFF. This chain uses TRBV12-3 or TRBV12-4 with TRBJ2-2; 8 bases match TRBD2. The CDR3 totals 17 residues. V was pared by 4 bases and J by 6 bases, with 13 bases of the junction left unmatched.